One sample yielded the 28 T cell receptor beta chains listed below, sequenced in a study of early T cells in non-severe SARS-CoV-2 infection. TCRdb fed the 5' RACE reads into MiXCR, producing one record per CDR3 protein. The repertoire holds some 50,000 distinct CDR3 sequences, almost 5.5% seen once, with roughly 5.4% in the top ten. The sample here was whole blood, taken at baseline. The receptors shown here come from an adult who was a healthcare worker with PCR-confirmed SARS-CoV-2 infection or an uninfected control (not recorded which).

The CDR3 spells CASSTSLGARYEQYF. CDR3 DNA: TGTGCCAGTAGTACTTCTCTGGGAGCTCGCTACGAGCAGTACTTC. The V gene is TRBV19, the J gene TRBJ2-7; D may be TRBD2 (5 bases). This CDR3 contains 15 residues. Germline V lookup: CDR1 LNHDA, CDR2 SQIVND (reference sequence). Trimming took 4 bases from V and 3 from J, leaving 16 bases between them.

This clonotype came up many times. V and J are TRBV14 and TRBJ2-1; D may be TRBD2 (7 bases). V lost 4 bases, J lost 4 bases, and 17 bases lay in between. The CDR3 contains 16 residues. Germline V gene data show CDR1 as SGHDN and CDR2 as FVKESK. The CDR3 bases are TGTGCCAGCAGCCCCCTGATGGGGGGGCAATACAATGAGCAGTTCTTC. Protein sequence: CASSPLMGGQYNEQFF.

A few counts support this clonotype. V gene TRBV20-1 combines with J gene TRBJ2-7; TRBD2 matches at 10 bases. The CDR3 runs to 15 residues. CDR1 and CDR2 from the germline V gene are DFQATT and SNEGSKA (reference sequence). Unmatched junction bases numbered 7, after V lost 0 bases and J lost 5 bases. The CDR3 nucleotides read TGCAGTGCTAGAGAAAAGACTAGCGGGCCAAACGAGCAGTACTTC. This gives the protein CSAREKTSGPNEQYF.

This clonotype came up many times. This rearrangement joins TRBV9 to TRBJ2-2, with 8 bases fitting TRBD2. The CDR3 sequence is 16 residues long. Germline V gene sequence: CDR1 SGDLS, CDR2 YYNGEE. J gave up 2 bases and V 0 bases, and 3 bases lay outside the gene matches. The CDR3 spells CASSVGLALNTGELFF. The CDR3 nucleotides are TGTGCCAGCAGCGTAGGACTAGCGCTCAACACCGGGGAGCTGTTTTTT.

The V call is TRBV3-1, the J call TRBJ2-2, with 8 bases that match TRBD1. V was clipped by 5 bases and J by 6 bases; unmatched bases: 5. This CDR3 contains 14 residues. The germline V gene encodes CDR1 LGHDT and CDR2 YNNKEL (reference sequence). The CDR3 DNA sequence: TGTGCCAGCAGCGTAACGACAGGGGCCGGGGAGCTGTTTTTT. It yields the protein CASSVTTGAGELFF.

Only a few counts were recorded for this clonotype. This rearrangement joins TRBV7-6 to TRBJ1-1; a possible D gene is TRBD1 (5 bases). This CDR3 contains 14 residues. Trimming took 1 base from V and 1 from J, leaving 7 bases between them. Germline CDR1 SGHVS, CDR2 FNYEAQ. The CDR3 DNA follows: TGTGCCAGCAGCTTAGGAGGGGAGAACACTGAAGCTTTCTTT. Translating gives CASSLGGENTEAFF.

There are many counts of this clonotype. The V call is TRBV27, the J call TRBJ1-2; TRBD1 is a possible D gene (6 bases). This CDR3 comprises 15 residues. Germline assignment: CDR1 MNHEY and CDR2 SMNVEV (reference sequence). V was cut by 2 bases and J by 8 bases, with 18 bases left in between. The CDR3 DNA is TGTGCCAGCAGTTTAGGGGGAGGGGGTCTTCGCGGCTACACCTTC. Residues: CASSLGGGGLRGYTF.

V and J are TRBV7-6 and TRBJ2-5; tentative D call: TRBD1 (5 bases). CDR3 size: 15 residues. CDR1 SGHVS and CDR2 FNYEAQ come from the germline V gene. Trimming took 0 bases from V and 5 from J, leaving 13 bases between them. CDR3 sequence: CASSLAQGIAETQYF. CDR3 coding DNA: TGTGCCAGCAGCTTAGCGCAGGGAATCGCTGAGACCCAGTACTTC.

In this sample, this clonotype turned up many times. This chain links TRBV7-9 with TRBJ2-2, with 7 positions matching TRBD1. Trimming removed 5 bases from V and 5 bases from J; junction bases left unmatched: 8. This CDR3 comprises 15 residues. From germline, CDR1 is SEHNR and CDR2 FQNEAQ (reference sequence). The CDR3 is CASSPSGQWTGELFF. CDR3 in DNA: TGTGCCAGCAGCCCCTCGGGACAGTGGACCGGGGAGCTGTTTTTT. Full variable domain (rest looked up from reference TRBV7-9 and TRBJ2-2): DTGVSQNPRHKITKRGQNVTFRCDPISEHNRLYWYRQTLGQGPEFLTYFQNEAQLEKSRLLSDRFSAERPKGSFSTLEIQRTEQGDSAMYLCASSPSGQWTGELFFGEGSRLTVL.

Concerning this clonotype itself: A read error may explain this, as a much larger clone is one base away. The CDR3, as DNA: TGTGCCAGCAGTTACCCTGGGGGGTACACTGAAGCTTTCTTT. This codes for CASSYPGGYTEAFF. The chain uses TRBV28 and TRBJ1-1, with TRBD1 as a possible D gene (5 bases). The CDR3 loop spans 14 amino acids. Germline V gene lookup returns CDR1 MDHEN and CDR2 SYDVKM. The V gene lost 4 bases and the J gene lost 3 bases, with 12 bases spanning the gap.

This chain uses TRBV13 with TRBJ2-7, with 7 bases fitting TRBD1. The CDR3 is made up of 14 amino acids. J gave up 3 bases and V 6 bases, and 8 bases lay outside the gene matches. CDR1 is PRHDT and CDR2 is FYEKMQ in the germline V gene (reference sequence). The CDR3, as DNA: TGTGCCAGCAGTTCCGGAACAGGGGTCTACGAGCAGTACTTC. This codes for CASSSGTGVYEQYF.

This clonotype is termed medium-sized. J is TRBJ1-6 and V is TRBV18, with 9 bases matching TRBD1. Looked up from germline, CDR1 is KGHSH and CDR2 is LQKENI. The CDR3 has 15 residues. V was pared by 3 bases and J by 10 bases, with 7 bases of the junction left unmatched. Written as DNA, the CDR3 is TGTGCCAGCTCACCGGAACAGGGGGCGGAATCACCCCTCCACTTT. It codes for CASSPEQGAESPLHF.

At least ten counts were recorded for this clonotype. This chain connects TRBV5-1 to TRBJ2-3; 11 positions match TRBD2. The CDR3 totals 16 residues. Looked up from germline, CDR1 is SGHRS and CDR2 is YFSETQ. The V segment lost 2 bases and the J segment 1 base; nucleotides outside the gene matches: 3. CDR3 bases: TGCGCCAGCAGCTTCCTAGCGGGAGGTGGCACAGATACGCAGTATTTT. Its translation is CASSFLAGGGTDTQYF.

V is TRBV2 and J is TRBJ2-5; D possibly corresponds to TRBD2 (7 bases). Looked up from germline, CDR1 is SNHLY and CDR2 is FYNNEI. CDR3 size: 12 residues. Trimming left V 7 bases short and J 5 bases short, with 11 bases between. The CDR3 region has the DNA TGTGCCAGCACCGGGGGGCTCGAGACCCAGTACTTC. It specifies CASTGGLETQYF.

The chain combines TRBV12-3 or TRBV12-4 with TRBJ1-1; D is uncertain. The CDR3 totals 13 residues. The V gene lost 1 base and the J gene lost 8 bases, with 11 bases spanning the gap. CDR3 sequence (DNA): TGTGCCAGCAGTTTAGTCAGGAGGGCGGAAGCTTTCTTT. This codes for CASSLVRRAEAFF.

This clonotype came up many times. CDR3 bases: TGTGCCACCGAGAATCGGGCAGCGAAAGGCACAGATACGCAGTATTTT. This codes for CATENRAAKGTDTQYF. The rearrangement uses TRBV6-4 and TRBJ2-3; the D is unclear. Germline lookup yields CDR1 MRHNA and CDR2 SNTAGT. This CDR3 region has 16 residues. V lost 10 bases and J 1 base, leaving 21 bases between the germline ends.

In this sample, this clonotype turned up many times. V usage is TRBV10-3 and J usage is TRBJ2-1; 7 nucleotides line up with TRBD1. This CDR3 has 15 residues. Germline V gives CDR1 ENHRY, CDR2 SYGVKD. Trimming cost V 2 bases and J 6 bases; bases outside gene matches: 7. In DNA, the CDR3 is TGTGCCATCAGTGAGGACAGGGCCGCCGTCAATGAGCAGTTCTTC. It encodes CAISEDRAAVNEQFF.

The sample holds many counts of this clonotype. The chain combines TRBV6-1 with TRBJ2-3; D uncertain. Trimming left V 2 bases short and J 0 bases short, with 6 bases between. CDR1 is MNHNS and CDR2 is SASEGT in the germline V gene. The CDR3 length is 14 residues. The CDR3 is CASSEPGSTDTQYF. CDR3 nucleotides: TGTGCCAGCAGTGAACCTGGGAGCACAGATACGCAGTATTTT.

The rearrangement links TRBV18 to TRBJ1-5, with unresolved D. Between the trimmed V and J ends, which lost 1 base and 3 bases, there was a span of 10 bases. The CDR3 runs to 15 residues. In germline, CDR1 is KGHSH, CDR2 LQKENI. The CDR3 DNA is TGTGCCAGCTCACCACTAGGAACAGACAATCAGCCCCAGCATTTT. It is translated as CASSPLGTDNQPQHF.

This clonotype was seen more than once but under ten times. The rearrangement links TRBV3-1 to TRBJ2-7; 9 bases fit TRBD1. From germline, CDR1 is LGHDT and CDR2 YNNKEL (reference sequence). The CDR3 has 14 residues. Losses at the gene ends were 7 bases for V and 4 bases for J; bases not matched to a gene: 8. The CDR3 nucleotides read TGTGCCAGCACGGCCGGGACAGGGCCTTACGAGCAGTACTTC. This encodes CASTAGTGPYEQYF.

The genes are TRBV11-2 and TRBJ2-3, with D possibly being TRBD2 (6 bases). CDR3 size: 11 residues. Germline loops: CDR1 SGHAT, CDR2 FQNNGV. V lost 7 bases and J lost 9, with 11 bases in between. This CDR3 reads CASTEGPTQYF. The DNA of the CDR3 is TGTGCCAGCACGGAGGGCCCCACGCAGTATTTT.

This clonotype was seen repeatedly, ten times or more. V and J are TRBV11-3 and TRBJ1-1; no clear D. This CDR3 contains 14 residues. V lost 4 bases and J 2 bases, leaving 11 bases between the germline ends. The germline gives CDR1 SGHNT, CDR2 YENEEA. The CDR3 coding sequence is TGTGCCAGCAGCTCAGGAGGGATCAACACTGAAGCTTTCTTT. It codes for CASSSGGINTEAFF.

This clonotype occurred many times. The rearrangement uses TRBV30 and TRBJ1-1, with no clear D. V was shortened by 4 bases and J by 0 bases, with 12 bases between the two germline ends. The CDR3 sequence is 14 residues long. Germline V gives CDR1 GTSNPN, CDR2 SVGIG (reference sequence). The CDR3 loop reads CAWTPPGMNTEAFF. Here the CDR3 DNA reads TGTGCCTGGACCCCCCCGGGGATGAACACTGAAGCTTTCTTT. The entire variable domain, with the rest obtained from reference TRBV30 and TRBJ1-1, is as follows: SQTIHQWPATLVQPVGSPLSLECTVEGTSNPNLYWYRQAAGRGLQLLFYSVGIGQISSEVPQNLSASRPQDRQFILSSKKLLLSDSGFYLCAWTPPGMNTEAFFGQGTRLTVV.

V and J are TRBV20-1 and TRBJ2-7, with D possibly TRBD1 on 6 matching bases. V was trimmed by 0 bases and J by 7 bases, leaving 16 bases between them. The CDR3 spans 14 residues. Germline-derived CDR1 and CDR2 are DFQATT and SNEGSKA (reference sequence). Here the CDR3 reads CSARDHSRGEEQYF. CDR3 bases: TGCAGTGCTAGAGACCACTCCAGGGGTGAAGAGCAGTACTTC.

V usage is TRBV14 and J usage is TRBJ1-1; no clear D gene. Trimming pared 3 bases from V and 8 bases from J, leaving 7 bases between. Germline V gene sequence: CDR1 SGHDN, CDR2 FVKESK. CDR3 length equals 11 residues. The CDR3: CASSHLGEAFF. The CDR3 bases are TGTGCCAGCAGCCATTTAGGAGAAGCTTTCTTT.

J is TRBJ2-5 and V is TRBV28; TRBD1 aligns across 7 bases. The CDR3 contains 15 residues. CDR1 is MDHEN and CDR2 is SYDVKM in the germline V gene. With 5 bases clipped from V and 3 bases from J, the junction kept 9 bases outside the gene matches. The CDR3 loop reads CASSTSDRAEETQYF. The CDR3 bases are TGTGCCAGCAGTACTTCCGACAGGGCGGAAGAGACCCAGTACTTC.

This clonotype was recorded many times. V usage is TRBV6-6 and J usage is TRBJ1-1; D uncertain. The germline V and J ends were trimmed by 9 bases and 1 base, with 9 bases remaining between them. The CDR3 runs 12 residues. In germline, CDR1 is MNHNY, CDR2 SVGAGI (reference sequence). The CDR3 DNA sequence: TGTGCCAGTACGACCCCGAACACTGAAGCTTTCTTT. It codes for CASTTPNTEAFF.

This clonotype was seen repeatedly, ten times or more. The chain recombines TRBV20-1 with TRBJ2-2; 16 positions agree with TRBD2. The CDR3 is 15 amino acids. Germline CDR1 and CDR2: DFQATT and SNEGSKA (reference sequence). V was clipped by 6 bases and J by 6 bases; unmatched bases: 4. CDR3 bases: TGCAGTGCCGCAGGGACTAGCGGGAGGGCCGGGGAGCTGTTTTTT. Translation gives CSAAGTSGRAGELFF.